The 15 T cell receptor beta chains presented below share a single source sample, sequenced in a study of blood T cell repertoires in COVID-19. Sequencing was performed with immunoSEQ multiplex PCR; in TCRdb, only in-frame clones are kept and a portion is missing. The table records 250,000 to 300,000 clones, roughly 80% of them present only once. Sequenced material: PBMCs or T cells enriched from blood (not recorded which). These receptors all come from a man aged 35-49 years who had been exposed to COVID-19.

In DNA form, the CDR3 reads TGTGCCAGCAGCCCGGGTACTCTAGCGGGAGTTAGTGATACGCAGTATTTT. Residues: CASSPGTLAGVSDTQYF. The rearrangement links TRBV11-2 to TRBJ2-3, with TRBD2 matching over 10 bases. The germline V gene encodes CDR1 SGHAT and CDR2 FQNNGV. The CDR3 runs 17 residues. V trimming: 5 bases; J trimming: 6 bases; junction bases outside the gene matches: 14. The full variable domain, rest sourced from reference TRBV11-2 and TRBJ2-3, is EAGVAQSPRYKIIEKRQSVAFWCNPISGHATLYWYQQILGQGPKLLIQFQNNGVVDDSQLPKDRFSAERLKGVDSTLKIQPAKLEDSAVYLCASSPGTLAGVSDTQYFGPGTRLTVL.

V and J are TRBV11-2 and TRBJ2-5; D perhaps matches TRBD1 (6 bases). Germline CDR1 is SGHAT and CDR2 is FQNNGV. The V end lost 1 base, the J end lost 5 bases, and 14 bases lay between the germline ends. The CDR3 is 15 residues long. This CDR3 reads CASSLATGSGETQYF. The CDR3 nucleotides are TGTGCCAGCAGCTTAGCTACAGGGTCCGGGGAGACCCAGTACTTC.

The chain carries TRBV12-5 and TRBJ2-6; D gene unclear. Germline CDR1 and CDR2: LGHNT and FRNRAP. V lost 5 bases, J lost 3 bases, and 11 bases lay in between. The CDR3 sequence is 15 residues long. In DNA, the CDR3 is TGTGCTAGTGGTCCCCTGTATCGTGGGGCCAACGTCCTGACTTTC. Protein product: CASGPLYRGANVLTF.

The chain links TRBV6-5 to TRBJ1-3; no clear D gene. The CDR3 has 13 residues. The germline V gene encodes CDR1 MNHEY and CDR2 SVGAGI. This chain's CDR3 is CVAIRVPGNTIYF. The CDR3 DNA is TGTGTCGCAATCCGGGTACCTGGAAACACCATATATTTT.

The CDR3 bases are TGTGCCACCGGGGACTTCACAGATACGCAGTATTTT. Amino acid sequence: CATGDFTDTQYF. The V and J genes are TRBV24-1 and TRBJ2-3; TRBD2 is a possible D gene (6 bases). The germline V gene has CDR1 KGHDR and CDR2 SFDVKD. This CDR3 contains 12 residues. The V end lost 9 bases, the J end lost 2 bases, and 8 bases lay between the germline ends.

The V and J genes are TRBV14 and TRBJ2-3; D remains unclear. Germline lookup yields CDR1 SGHDN and CDR2 FVKESK. The CDR3 has 12 amino acids. V shed 6 bases and J shed 8 bases, with 12 bases lying between them. The CDR3 DNA follows: TGTGCCAGCAGTCCTCAACGAGCTACGCAGTATTTT. Translating gives CASSPQRATQYF.

This rearrangement joins TRBV9 to TRBJ2-7; D is unclear. V was trimmed by 0 bases and J by 0 bases, leaving 4 bases between them. Germline CDR1 reads SGDLS; CDR2 reads YYNGEE. The CDR3 runs 13 residues. The CDR3 DNA follows: TGTGCCAGCAGCGTAGGTAACTCCTACGAGCAGTACTTC. Protein: CASSVGNSYEQYF.

This chain links TRBV24-1 with TRBJ2-5, with 9 bases identical to TRBD1. There are 16 residues in the CDR3. The germline CDR1 and CDR2 sequences are KGHDR and SFDVKD. The trim removed 4 bases at V and 3 bases at J, leaving 8 bases unmatched. CDR3 amino acids: CATSDTGTGMKETQYF. As DNA, the CDR3 is TGTGCCACCAGTGACACCGGGACAGGGATGAAAGAGACCCAGTACTTC.

This clone was seen once. This rearrangement joins TRBV29-1 to TRBJ1-1, with D maybe TRBD1 (5 bases). The CDR3 has 16 residues. Per the germline V gene, CDR1 is SQVTM and CDR2 is ANQGSEA. In DNA form, the CDR3 reads TGCAGTTACAGGAAGGGTTTGGGAGGAGTGAACACTGAAGCTTTCTTT. Translation: CSYRKGLGGVNTEAFF.

The CDR3 DNA follows: TGCGCCAGCAGCCCATACGGGGGGGACGAGCAGTACTTC. Protein product: CASSPYGGDEQYF. The chain carries TRBV4-1 and TRBJ2-7; 8 bases agree with TRBD2. The V segment lost 4 bases and the J segment 5 bases; nucleotides outside the gene matches: 4. CDR1 and CDR2 from the germline V gene are MGHRA and YSYEKL. This CDR3 region has 13 residues.

V usage is TRBV14 and J usage is TRBJ2-1, with no clear D. CDR1 is SGHDN, CDR2 FVKESK, per germline. The CDR3 extends over 13 amino acids. Trimming cost V 0 bases and J 9 bases, with 9 bases left between them. This chain's CDR3 is CASSQDRLTEQFF. The CDR3 bases are TGTGCCAGCAGCCAAGATCGGTTAACTGAGCAGTTCTTC. Filled out from reference TRBV14 and TRBJ2-1, the complete variable domain reads EAGVTQFPSHSVIEKGQTVTLRCDPISGHDNLYWYRRVMGKEIKFLLHFVKESKQDESGMPNNRFLAERTGGTYSTLKVQPAELEDSGVYFCASSQDRLTEQFFGPGTRLTVL.

This clone showed up just once. The chain links TRBV27 to TRBJ1-2; D perhaps matches TRBD1 (6 bases). The V and J ends lost 8 bases and 7 bases respectively, with 17 bases between them. Germline assignment: CDR1 MNHEY and CDR2 SMNVEV (reference sequence). CDR3 length equals 13 residues. The CDR3 loop is CASAPLDRSGYTF. The CDR3 nucleotides are TGTGCCAGCGCACCCCTCGACAGGAGTGGCTACACCTTC.

The gene calls are TRBV18 and TRBJ2-3; no clear D. This CDR3 has 14 residues. From germline, CDR1 is KGHSH and CDR2 LQKENI. The V and J ends lost 3 bases and 4 bases respectively, with 11 bases between them. As DNA, the CDR3 is TGTGCCAGCTCACCGGCCGGGTCGCCAGATACGCAGTATTTT. Protein: CASSPAGSPDTQYF.

This clone was seen just once. The chain joins TRBV19 to TRBJ1-1; D not certain. The CDR3 consists of 17 residues. V lost 9 bases, J lost 1 base, and 24 bases lay in between. Germline V lookup: CDR1 LNHDA, CDR2 SQIVND (reference sequence). The CDR3 loop reads CARPSTPQEIKNTEAFF. CDR3 DNA sequence: TGTGCCAGACCCTCCACGCCCCAGGAAATTAAGAACACTGAAGCTTTCTTT.

The chain combines TRBV18 with TRBJ2-7; D might be TRBD1 (5 bases). The CDR3 spans 17 residues. Germline V gives CDR1 KGHSH, CDR2 LQKENI. Trimming removed 0 bases from V and 3 bases from J, with 18 bases in between. CDR3 DNA: TGTGCCAGCTCACCACCCCTGACAGAGGCGTCCTTCTACGAGCAGTACTTC. Translated, it gives CASSPPLTEASFYEQYF.